Following are 30 T cell receptor beta chains from one sample sequenced in a study of shared clonotypes between healthy human individuals (dated by TCRdb to 2020 to 2022). For the CD8 naive samples, CD45RO-negative cells were positively selected for CCR7, yielding a CD45RA+CCR7+ population from which TemRA cells were excluded. The library was built by means of the immunoSEQ multiplex PCR assay. TCRdb carries this immuneACCESS record with in-frame sequences only. Its versions omit some clonotypes, under half of them owing to an unresolved V gene in the studies checked, with the rest unexplained. This sample gives hundreds of thousands of clones in total; approximately 97% of them show up just once. The biggest ten clones account for about 0.25% of the sample. The sequenced sample was naive CD8+ T cells sorted from blood. Interpreted using the paper, the cell subset or site label stands for: CD45RA+CCR7+. These TCRs come from a man aged 25 to 40 in good health.

The V call is TRBV19, the J call TRBJ2-7; 8 positions agree with TRBD1. The CDR3 runs 18 residues. Germline V gene sequence: CDR1 LNHDA, CDR2 SQIVND (reference sequence). V lost 5 bases to trimming and J lost 4 bases; unmatched junction nucleotides: 19. The CDR3 DNA is TGTGCCAGTAGTTCCAAGAGCATGACAGGGGTCAGCTATTACGAGCAGTACTTC. This sequence encodes CASSSKSMTGVSYYEQYF.

The chain combines TRBV7-9 with TRBJ1-1; D gene uncertain. In germline, CDR1 is SEHNR, CDR2 FQNEAQ (reference sequence). There are 15 residues in the CDR3. V lost 5 bases, J lost 4 bases, and 17 bases lay in between. The CDR3 nucleotides read TGTGCCAGCAGCCTTAAAGGCGGGGTGGGCACTGAAGCTTTCTTT. It codes for CASSLKGGVGTEAFF.

The chain uses TRBV15 and TRBJ2-7, with D possibly TRBD2 on 6 matching bases. Germline CDR1 LNHNV, CDR2 YYDKDF (reference sequence). The CDR3 consists of 16 residues. V shed 6 bases and J shed 1 base, with 19 bases lying between them. The CDR3 loop is CATSGTRSGRSYEQYF. CDR3 nucleotides: TGTGCCACCAGTGGAACTAGGTCAGGGAGGTCCTACGAGCAGTACTTC. The full variable domain, completed using reference TRBV15 and TRBJ2-7, is DAMVIQNPRYQVTQFGKPVTLSCSQTLNHNVMYWYQQKSSQAPKLLFHYYDKDFNNEADTPDNFQSRRPNTSFCFLDIRSPGLGDTAMYLCATSGTRSGRSYEQYFGPGTRLTVT.

The gene calls are TRBV11-2 and TRBJ2-7; possible D gene TRBD2, 5 bases. From germline, CDR1 is SGHAT and CDR2 FQNNGV. The ends were cut back, 6 bases at V and 5 bases at J, with 20 bases in the middle. This CDR3 comprises 15 residues. The CDR3 region is CASSRTRTLGNEQYF. The CDR3 DNA is TGTGCCAGCAGTCGCACAAGGACTCTGGGGAACGAGCAGTACTTC.

The J gene is TRBJ1-1, the V gene TRBV25-1; TRBD1 might be the D (6 bases). CDR1 MGHDK and CDR2 SYGVNS come from the germline V gene. V shed 6 bases and J shed 1 base, with 12 bases lying between them. There are 14 residues in the CDR3. CDR3 residues: CASSRDTPNTEAFF. CDR3 bases: TGTGCCAGCAGCCGGGACACGCCGAACACTGAAGCTTTCTTT.

The chain is built from TRBV7-9 and TRBJ1-5; the D gene is possibly TRBD1 (5 bases). V lost 7 bases to trimming and J lost 5 bases, with 12 bases between them. This CDR3 is 13 amino acids long. Germline CDR1 is SEHNR and CDR2 is FQNEAQ (reference sequence). Here the CDR3 reads CASTQTGDQPQHF. For the CDR3, the DNA is TGTGCCAGCACCCAAACGGGGGATCAGCCCCAGCATTTT.

This chain uses TRBV7-2 with TRBJ2-7; 10 positions match TRBD1. Germline CDR1 is SGHTA and CDR2 is FQGNSA. This CDR3 is built from 14 residues. The trim removed 5 bases at V and 3 bases at J, leaving 4 bases unmatched. CDR3 in amino acids: CASSQGTGVYEQYF. The CDR3 nucleotides read TGTGCCAGCAGCCAAGGGACAGGGGTCTACGAGCAGTACTTC.

The genes are TRBV19 and TRBJ2-2; D assignment may be TRBD1 or TRBD2 (5 bases each). There are 15 residues in the CDR3. CDR1 and CDR2 (germline): LNHDA, SQIVND (reference sequence). With 2 bases removed from V and 2 bases from J, the gap between germline ends came to 9 bases. The CDR3 DNA sequence: TGTGCCAGTAGTATATGGGGGACCAACACCGGGGAGCTGTTTTTT. Its protein is CASSIWGTNTGELFF.

The chain joins TRBV4-1 to TRBJ1-5; 8 bases match TRBD1. This CDR3 spans 15 amino acids. With 4 bases clipped from V and 5 bases from J, the junction kept 7 bases outside the gene matches. Germline values: CDR1 MGHRA, CDR2 YSYEKL. The CDR3 region is CASSPPGQAHQPQHF. DNA of the CDR3: TGCGCCAGCAGCCCCCCGGGACAGGCTCATCAGCCCCAGCATTTT.

The chain carries TRBV9 and TRBJ1-5; TRBD1 is a possible D gene (5 bases). Germline V CDR1 and CDR2: SGDLS, YYNGEE. The CDR3 runs 14 residues. With 3 bases removed from V and 6 bases from J, the gap between germline ends came to 13 bases. DNA of the CDR3: TGTGCCAGCAGCGCAGACAGTAGTGGTCAGCCCCAGCATTTT. Amino acid sequence: CASSADSSGQPQHF. Combining the CDR3 with reference TRBV9 and TRBJ1-5 gives the whole variable domain DSGVTQTPKHLITATGQRVTLRCSPRSGDLSVYWYQQSLDQGLQFLIQYYNGEERAKGNILERFSAQQFPDLHSELNLSSLELGDSALYFCASSADSSGQPQHFGDGTRLSIL.

The gene calls are TRBV4-2 and TRBJ2-1, with 10 positions matching TRBD2. The trim removed 0 bases at V and 6 bases at J, leaving 11 bases unmatched. Germline values: CDR1 LGHNA, CDR2 YNFKEQ. The CDR3 runs to 18 residues. The CDR3 protein is CASSQDPPTTSGLNEQFF. CDR3 DNA sequence: TGTGCCAGCAGCCAAGATCCCCCAACGACTAGCGGGCTCAATGAGCAGTTCTTC.

The rearrangement uses TRBV5-1 and TRBJ1-1, with no clear D. In germline, CDR1 is SGHRS, CDR2 YFSETQ. Trimming took 0 bases from V and 0 from J, leaving 6 bases between them. The CDR3 sequence is 14 residues long. CDR3 protein: CASSLGAVNTEAFF. The CDR3 DNA follows: TGCGCCAGCAGCTTGGGGGCAGTGAACACTGAAGCTTTCTTT.

The V gene is TRBV28, the J gene TRBJ2-2; maybe TRBD2 (6 bases). The CDR3 has 17 residues. Germline V CDR1 and CDR2: MDHEN, SYDVKM. V lost 5 bases, J lost 0 bases, and 16 bases lay in between. CDR3 DNA sequence: TGTGCCAGCAGTCCTCTGGCGGGGTCTACGAACACCGGGGAGCTGTTTTTT. Amino acids: CASSPLAGSTNTGELFF.

This clone was picked up one time. This chain connects TRBV11-2 to TRBJ2-7; D not resolved. Per the germline V gene, CDR1 is SGHAT and CDR2 is FQNNGV. There are 17 residues in the CDR3. V was trimmed by 0 bases and J by 2 bases, leaving 17 bases between them. DNA of the CDR3: TGTGCCAGCAGCTTAGATGGCCTATCCGGCCGCACCTACGAGCAGTACTTC. This sequence encodes CASSLDGLSGRTYEQYF.

Remarks on this clone: This same CDR3 is encoded by further DNA sequences in the sample. The V and J genes are TRBV11-2 and TRBJ2-7; tentatively, D is TRBD2 (6 bases). Germline values: CDR1 SGHAT, CDR2 FQNNGV. Trimming removed 4 bases at V and 4 bases at J, with 11 bases between. The CDR3 covers 13 residues. The CDR3 sequence is CASSSGLSYEQYF. CDR3 nucleotides: TGTGCCAGCAGCTCCGGACTATCATACGAGCAGTACTTC. Complete variable domain (other parts from reference TRBV11-2 and TRBJ2-7): EAGVAQSPRYKIIEKRQSVAFWCNPISGHATLYWYQQILGQGPKLLIQFQNNGVVDDSQLPKDRFSAERLKGVDSTLKIQPAKLEDSAVYLCASSSGLSYEQYFGPGTRLTVT.

The V call is TRBV6-5, the J call TRBJ1-1, with TRBD1 as a possible D gene (5 bases). Germline V CDR1 and CDR2: MNHEY, SVGAGI. With 0 bases removed from V and 7 bases from J, the gap between germline ends came to 9 bases. This CDR3 has 13 residues. The CDR3 is CASSYSTDNEAFF. CDR3 coding DNA: TGTGCCAGCAGTTACTCGACGGACAATGAAGCTTTCTTT.

The chain employs TRBV4-1 and TRBJ2-7, with a tentative D call TRBD1 (5 bases). Germline-derived CDR1 and CDR2 are MGHRA and YSYEKL. The CDR3 runs 14 residues. Trimming cost V 0 bases and J 6 bases, with 12 bases left between them. The DNA for the CDR3 is TGCGCCAGCAGCCAAGAGGGGCTGGCCCTCGAGCAGTACTTC. Amino acid sequence: CASSQEGLALEQYF.

The V and J genes are TRBV5-6 and TRBJ2-1, with 14 nucleotides matching TRBD2. V lost 4 bases and J lost 8; bases outside the gene matches: 8. The CDR3 length is 16 residues. Germline V lookup: CDR1 SGHDT, CDR2 YYEEEE. For the CDR3, the DNA is TGTGCCAGCAGCAGAATGGGACTAGCGGGAGTAGATGAGCAGTTCTTC. This gives the protein CASSRMGLAGVDEQFF.

This chain uses TRBV11-2 with TRBJ2-2; TRBD2 might be the D (6 bases). The V end lost 0 bases, the J end lost 1 base, and 15 bases lay between the germline ends. Germline values: CDR1 SGHAT, CDR2 FQNNGV. CDR3 length equals 18 residues. CDR3 in DNA: TGTGCCAGCAGCTTAGAGCTCGGGCGGGGATTGAACACCGGGGAGCTGTTTTTT. Protein: CASSLELGRGLNTGELFF.

This sequence joins TRBV28 and TRBJ2-3; tentatively, D is TRBD2 (6 bases). CDR3 length: 14 amino acids. Germline V CDR1 and CDR2: MDHEN, SYDVKM. Between the trimmed V and J ends, which lost 4 bases and 3 bases, there was a span of 11 bases. CDR3 residues: CASSSFRETDTQYF. In nucleotides, the CDR3 is TGTGCCAGCAGTTCCTTCCGGGAGACAGATACGCAGTATTTT.

This clone was detected once. The chain uses TRBV6-1 and TRBJ1-1; D unclear. This CDR3 region has 16 residues. Germline CDR1 and CDR2: MNHNS and SASEGT. V gave up 1 base and J gave up 0 bases, with 12 bases separating them. The CDR3 region has the DNA TGTGCCAGCAGTGAAGGTTCTTGGGCGGTGAACACTGAAGCTTTCTTT. Encoded protein: CASSEGSWAVNTEAFF.

V gene TRBV5-6 combines with J gene TRBJ1-4; D is unresolved. Germline assignment: CDR1 SGHDT and CDR2 YYEEEE. Trimming pared 2 bases from V and 8 bases from J, leaving 7 bases between. The CDR3 runs 12 residues. The DNA for the CDR3 is TGTGCCAGCAGCTTCGGGTGGGAAAAACTGTTTTTT. It codes for CASSFGWEKLFF.

The chain recombines TRBV27 with TRBJ1-5; D is perhaps TRBD1 (5 bases). The CDR3 is 16 residues long. Germline V gives CDR1 MNHEY, CDR2 SMNVEV (reference sequence). The V gene lost 9 bases and the J gene lost 4 bases, with 22 bases spanning the gap. The chain's CDR3 is CARRSSRGCRNQPQHF. In DNA form, the CDR3 reads TGTGCCAGAAGATCGTCGAGGGGTTGTAGGAATCAGCCCCAGCATTTT.

This clone came up once. The chain joins TRBV5-4 to TRBJ2-3, with D possibly TRBD2 on 6 matching bases. The CDR3 has 15 amino acids. The germline V gene encodes CDR1 SGHNT and CDR2 YYREEE (reference sequence). V gave up 0 bases and J gave up 3 bases, with 11 bases separating them. CDR3 nucleotide sequence: TGTGCCAGCAGCTTGGTGGTTGCGGGAACAGATACGCAGTATTTT. Translation: CASSLVVAGTDTQYF. The whole variable domain, filled in from reference TRBV5-4 and TRBJ2-3, reads ETGVTQSPTHLIKTRGQQVTLRCSSQSGHNTVSWYQQALGQGPQFIFQYYREEENGRGNFPPRFSGLQFPNYSSELNVNALELDDSALYLCASSLVVAGTDTQYFGPGTRLTVL.

The CDR3 loop reads CSASGHSSYEQYF. CDR3 bases: TGCAGCGCATCGGGACACAGCTCCTACGAGCAGTACTTC. The J gene is TRBJ2-7, the V gene TRBV29-1, with D possibly matching TRBD1 (6 bases). The CDR3 is 13 amino acids. Germline V gene sequence: CDR1 SQVTM, CDR2 ANQGSEA. V lost 7 bases, J lost 0 bases, and 13 bases lay in between.

The chain employs TRBV4-1 and TRBJ2-7; perhaps TRBD2 as D (6 bases). Germline V gene lookup returns CDR1 MGHRA and CDR2 YSYEKL. Trimming removed 4 bases at V and 1 base at J, with 14 bases between. This CDR3 has 15 residues. CDR3 nucleotide sequence: TGCGCCAGCAGCCCCCCCGACGGGGGATCCTACGAGCAGTACTTC. This codes for CASSPPDGGSYEQYF.

This sequence joins TRBV6-1 and TRBJ2-1; D is possibly TRBD2 (10 bases). Trimming removed 4 bases at V and 1 base at J, with 26 bases between. The CDR3 totals 20 residues. Germline V lookup: CDR1 MNHNS, CDR2 SASEGT. The CDR3 sequence: CASSGTGGETSGKSYNEQFF. The CDR3 DNA reads as TGTGCCAGCAGTGGAACAGGGGGCGAAACTAGCGGGAAGTCCTACAATGAGCAGTTCTTC.

This chain links TRBV18 with TRBJ1-1; D may be TRBD1 (6 bases). Trimming cost V 5 bases and J 3 bases, with 22 bases left between them. CDR1 is KGHSH and CDR2 is LQKENI in the germline V gene. The CDR3 spans 17 residues. The CDR3 loop is CASSGDTLADGDTEAFF. The CDR3 DNA follows: TGTGCCAGCTCAGGGGACACCTTAGCTGACGGGGACACTGAAGCTTTCTTT.

The CDR3 coding sequence is TGCAGCGTTGAACCCCAGGAAACCAATGAGCAGTTCTTC. Protein sequence: CSVEPQETNEQFF. This chain connects TRBV29-1 to TRBJ2-1; D remains ambiguous. This CDR3 contains 13 residues. Trimming pared 2 bases from V and 6 bases from J, leaving 11 bases between. CDR1 and CDR2 from the germline V gene are SQVTM and ANQGSEA.

This clone was observed once. The genes are TRBV11-2 and TRBJ2-1; D uncertain. CDR3 length: 13 residues. Germline V gene data show CDR1 as SGHAT and CDR2 as FQNNGV. V lost 1 base, J lost 7 bases, and 8 bases lay in between. The chain's CDR3 is CASSLGGLNEQFF. The CDR3 region has the DNA TGTGCCAGCAGCTTAGGTGGGTTGAATGAGCAGTTCTTC.